This T cell receptor beta chain appears in the sequencing data of a study (dated by TCRdb to the mid-2010s). Turning to the overall study: Whether tumor-infiltrating Tregs in breast cancer are recruited from blood Tregs or converted in situ from other CD4+ T cell subsets was tested.

There are many counts of this clonotype. No antigen is known for it. Per-base quality was not reported, and no clone a single base away is much larger than it. Amplification of full-length TCR variable regions was done by 5' RACE PCR using constant-region reverse primers, and this step was followed by semi-nested PCR with Nested Universal Primer A. The ReliaPrep RNA Cell Miniprep System was used to extract total RNA, which was then reverse transcribed into 5'RACE-ready cDNA with the SMARTer RACE 5'/3' Kit. Multiplex adaptors were used to barcode the full-length TCR alpha and beta libraries, which were then sequenced on an Illumina MiSeq. In the authors' own workflow: For each of nine subset-tissue groups, sequencing data from the five patients were combined, and the groups were compared by unsupervised clustering of TCR gene usage. Repertoire similarity was calculated with the Morisita-Horn index, weighting shared sequences by their contribution to each repertoire. Starting from the raw public reads, TCRdb applied fastp trimming at Q25, assembled clones with MiXCR and retained in-frame beta chains. Each record represents a unique CDR3 protein, reported with the most common genes and DNA among its rows. In this record, the V and J calls reflect TCRdb's handling and not the investigators' own analysis. Across this sample there are 55,000 to 70,000 distinct CDR3 sequences, with 28% seen only once. Approximately 3% of the sample is in the top ten clones.

Beyond this particular receptor, the publication reports: The validation in the larger cohort was limited to a single TCR beta V-J rearrangement instead of whole repertoires. Tumor memory CD4+ T cell TCR gene usage clustered with blood and lymph node memory CD4+ cells and lymph node naive CD4+ cells. The TCR alpha and beta sequences of tumor-infiltrating Tregs showed the greatest overlap with tumor naive CD4+ T cells, followed by blood naive CD4+ T cells.

CD4+CD45RO+CD25- cells were isolated as memory CD4+ T cells. Tregs, naive and memory CD4+ T cells from tumor, blood and ipsilateral draining lymph nodes of five breast cancer patients underwent full-length TCR alpha and beta sequencing. Tumor tissue and lymph nodes obtained by ipsilateral axillary dissection were perfused with PBS, cut into small pieces and digested using collagenase I and hyaluronidase. Sorted cell populations were confirmed by FACS to exceed 90% purity. The CDR3 runs 14 amino acids, cysteine and phenylalanine included. Kept here is only the CDR3 DNA, which spans 42 bases and is read in frame from base 1. In the germline V gene, CDR1 corresponds to MNHEY and CDR2 to SVGAGI. V lost 8 bases and J lost 9 bases; the stretch between them is 20 bases long.

The rearranged segments are TRBV6-5 and TRBJ1-5; the D gene lacks a confident call. The sample was tumor-infiltrating memory CD4+ T cells sorted from the breast tumor. Explained via the paper, the cell subset or site label denotes: memory CD4+ T cells, CD4+CD45RO+CD25-. This receptor was obtained from a female donor with breast cancer. CDR3 reads: CASSAAGERGPQHF. The sequenced DNA: TGTGCCAGCTCCGCCGCGGGCGAGCGGGGGCCCCAGCATTTT.